This TCR beta chain was sequenced in a study of cytomegalovirus exposure and HLA in healthy donors. The study's findings and limits: In an earlier analysis, about 87% or about 30%: the productive usage of most TCR beta V segments. Later, an analysis showed that TCR beta chains associated with HLA were more clonally expanded than others that were equally common.

Of note for this clone: What it recognizes is unknown.

Primers included in the PCR were 60 Vbeta and 13 Jbeta primers. Only in-frame clones appear in the TCRdb table, and some are missing; sequencing was by immunoSEQ multiplex PCR. This sample has approximately 130,000 clones, with approximately 89% found just once. Input material: PBMCs. This receptor was taken from a woman under 40 in good health and CMV-seropositive.

The DNA for the CDR3 is TGTGCCAGCAGCTCCCTGACAGGGATTGGAAACACCATATATTTT. Translating it yields CASSSLTGIGNTIYF. The V and J genes are TRBV11-2 and TRBJ1-3, with 7 bases fitting TRBD1. Germline V lookup: CDR1 SGHAT, CDR2 FQNNGV. The J segment lost 3 bases and the V segment lost 4 bases, leaving 6 bases of the junction unmatched. The length of the CDR3 is 15 residues.